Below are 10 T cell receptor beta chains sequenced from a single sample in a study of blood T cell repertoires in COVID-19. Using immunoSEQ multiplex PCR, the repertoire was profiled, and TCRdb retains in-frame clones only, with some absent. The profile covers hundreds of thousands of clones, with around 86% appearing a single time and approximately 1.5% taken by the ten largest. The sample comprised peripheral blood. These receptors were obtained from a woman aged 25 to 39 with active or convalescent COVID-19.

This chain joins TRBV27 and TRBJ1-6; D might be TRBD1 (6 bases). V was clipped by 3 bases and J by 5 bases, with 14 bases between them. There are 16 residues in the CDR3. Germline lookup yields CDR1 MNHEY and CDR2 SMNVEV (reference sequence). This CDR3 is CASSFMDRLNNSPLHF. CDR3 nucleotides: TGTGCCAGCAGTTTTATGGACAGACTGAATAATTCACCCCTCCACTTT.

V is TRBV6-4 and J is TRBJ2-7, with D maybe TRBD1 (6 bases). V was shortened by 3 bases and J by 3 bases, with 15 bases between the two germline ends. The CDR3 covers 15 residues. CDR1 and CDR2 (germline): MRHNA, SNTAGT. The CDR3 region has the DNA TGTGCCAGCAGTGAGTTCCCGACAGGAGTCTACGAGCAGTACTTC. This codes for CASSEFPTGVYEQYF.

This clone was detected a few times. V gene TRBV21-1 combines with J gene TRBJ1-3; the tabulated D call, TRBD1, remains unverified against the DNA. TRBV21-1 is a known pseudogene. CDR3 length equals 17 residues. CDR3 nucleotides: TGTGCCAGCAGCAAAAGTCTTGCCAGGTGCTCTGGAAACACCATATATTTT. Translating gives CASSKSLARCSGNTIYF.

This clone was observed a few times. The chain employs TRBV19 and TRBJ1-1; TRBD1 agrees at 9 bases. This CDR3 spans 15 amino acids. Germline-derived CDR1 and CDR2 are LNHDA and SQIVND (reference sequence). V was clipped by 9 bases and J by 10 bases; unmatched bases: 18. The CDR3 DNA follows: TGTGCCAGCGTTAAGATCTCGGGGACAGGGATGGGAGCTTTCTTT. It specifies CASVKISGTGMGAFF.

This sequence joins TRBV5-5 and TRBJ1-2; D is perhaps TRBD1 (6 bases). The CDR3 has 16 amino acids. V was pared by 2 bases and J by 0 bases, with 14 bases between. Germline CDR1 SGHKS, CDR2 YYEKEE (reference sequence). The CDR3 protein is CASSFQGGDPNYGYTF. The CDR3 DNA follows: TGTGCCAGCAGCTTTCAAGGGGGGGACCCTAACTATGGCTACACCTTC. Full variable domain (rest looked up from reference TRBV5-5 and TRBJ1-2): DAGVTQSPTHLIKTRGQQVTLRCSPISGHKSVSWYQQVLGQGPQFIFQYYEKEERGRGNFPDRFSARQFPNYSSELNVNALLLGDSALYLCASSFQGGDPNYGYTFGSGTRLTVV.

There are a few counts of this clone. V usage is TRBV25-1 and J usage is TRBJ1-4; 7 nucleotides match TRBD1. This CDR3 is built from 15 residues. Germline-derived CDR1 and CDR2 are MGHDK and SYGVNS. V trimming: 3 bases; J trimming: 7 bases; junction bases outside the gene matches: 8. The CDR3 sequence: CASSDNRDRLEKLFF. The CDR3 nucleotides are TGTGCCAGCAGTGACAACCGGGACAGACTTGAAAAACTGTTTTTT.

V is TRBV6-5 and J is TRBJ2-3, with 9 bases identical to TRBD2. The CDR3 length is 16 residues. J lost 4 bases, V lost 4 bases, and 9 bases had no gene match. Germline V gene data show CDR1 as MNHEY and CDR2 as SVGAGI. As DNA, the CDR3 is TGTGCCAGCAGTTCTGCTGCGGGACTAGCAGCAGATACGCAGTATTTT. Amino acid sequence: CASSSAAGLAADTQYF.

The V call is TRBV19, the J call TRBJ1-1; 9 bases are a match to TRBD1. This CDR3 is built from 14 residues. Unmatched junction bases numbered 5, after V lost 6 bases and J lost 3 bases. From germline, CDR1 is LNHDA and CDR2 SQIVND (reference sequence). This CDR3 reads CASRGTGSHTEAFF. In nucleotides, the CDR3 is TGTGCCAGTAGGGGGACAGGGTCCCACACTGAAGCTTTCTTT. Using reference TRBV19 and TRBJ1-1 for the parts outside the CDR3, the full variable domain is DGGITQSPKYLFRKEGQNVTLSCEQNLNHDAMYWYRQDPGQGLRLIYYSQIVNDFQKGDIAEGYSVSREKKESFPLTVTSAQKNPTAFYLCASRGTGSHTEAFFGQGTRLTVV.

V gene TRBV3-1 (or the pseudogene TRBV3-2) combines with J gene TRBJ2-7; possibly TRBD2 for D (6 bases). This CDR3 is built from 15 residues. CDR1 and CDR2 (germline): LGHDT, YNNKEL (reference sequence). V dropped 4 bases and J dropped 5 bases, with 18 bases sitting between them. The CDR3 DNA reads TGTGCCAGCAGCCTTTCCGCGACTAGATCCAACGAGCAGTACTTC. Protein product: CASSLSATRSNEQYF.

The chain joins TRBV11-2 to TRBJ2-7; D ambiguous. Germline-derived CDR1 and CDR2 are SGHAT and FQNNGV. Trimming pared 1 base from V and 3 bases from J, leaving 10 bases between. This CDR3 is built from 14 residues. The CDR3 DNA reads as TGTGCCAGCAGCTTAGGTCCTAGATTCTACGAGCAGTACTTC. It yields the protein CASSLGPRFYEQYF.